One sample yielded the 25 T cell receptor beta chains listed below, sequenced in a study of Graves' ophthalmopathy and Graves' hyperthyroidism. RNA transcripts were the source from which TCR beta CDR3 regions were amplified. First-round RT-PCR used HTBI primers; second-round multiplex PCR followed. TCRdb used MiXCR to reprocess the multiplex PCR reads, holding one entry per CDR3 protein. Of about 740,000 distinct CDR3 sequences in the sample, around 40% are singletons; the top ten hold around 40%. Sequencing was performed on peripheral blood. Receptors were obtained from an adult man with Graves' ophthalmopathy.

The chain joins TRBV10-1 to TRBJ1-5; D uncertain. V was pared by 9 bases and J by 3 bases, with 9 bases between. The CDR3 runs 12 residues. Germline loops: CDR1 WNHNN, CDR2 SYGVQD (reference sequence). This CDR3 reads CARAQFNQPQHF. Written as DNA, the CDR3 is TGCGCCAGGGCGCAGTTCAATCAGCCCCAGCATTTT.

CDR3 bases: TGTGCCAGTTATGAGGGCTCCACTGGAAACACCATATATTTT. It specifies CASYEGSTGNTIYF. This rearrangement joins TRBV19 to TRBJ1-3, with no clear D. CDR1 LNHDA and CDR2 SQIVND come from the germline V gene (reference sequence). The CDR3 sequence is 14 residues long. V was cut by 8 bases and J by 2 bases, with 13 bases left in between.

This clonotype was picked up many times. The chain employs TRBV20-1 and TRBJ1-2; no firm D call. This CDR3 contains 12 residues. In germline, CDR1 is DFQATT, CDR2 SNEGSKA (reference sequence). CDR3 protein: CSAAGASYGYTF. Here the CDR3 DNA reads TGCAGCGCGGCCGGAGCCAGCTATGGCTACACCTTC.

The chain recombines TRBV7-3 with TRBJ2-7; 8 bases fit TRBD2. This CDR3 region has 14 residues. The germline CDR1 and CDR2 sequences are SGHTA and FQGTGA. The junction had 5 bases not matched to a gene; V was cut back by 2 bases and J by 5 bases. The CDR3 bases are TGTGCCAGCAGCTTACCCCGGGAGGGCAACGAGCAGTACTTC. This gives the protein CASSLPREGNEQYF.

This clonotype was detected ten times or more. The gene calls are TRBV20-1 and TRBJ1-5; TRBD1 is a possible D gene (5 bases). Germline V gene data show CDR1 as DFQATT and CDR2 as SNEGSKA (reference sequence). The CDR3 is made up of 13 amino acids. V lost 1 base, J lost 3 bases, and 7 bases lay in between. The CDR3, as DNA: TGCAGTGCTAGAGGAGGGGCCAATCAGCCCCAGCATTTT. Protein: CSARGGANQPQHF.

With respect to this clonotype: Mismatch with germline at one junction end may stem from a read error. CDR3 sequence reads: CASSTGTGGNVLTF. The CDR3, as DNA: TGTGCCAGCAGCACAGGGACAGGGGGCAACGTCCTGACTTTC. The chain combines TRBV7-9 with TRBJ2-6, with 11 bases that match TRBD1. The CDR3 spans 14 residues. Germline CDR1 and CDR2: SEHNR and FQNEAQ (reference sequence).

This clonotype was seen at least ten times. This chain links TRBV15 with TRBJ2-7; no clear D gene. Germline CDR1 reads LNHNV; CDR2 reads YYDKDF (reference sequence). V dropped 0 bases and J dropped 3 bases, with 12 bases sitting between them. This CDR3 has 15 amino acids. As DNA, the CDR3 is TGTGCCACCAGCAGAGAGTTGAGTACCCGCTACGAGCAGTACTTC. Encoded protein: CATSRELSTRYEQYF.

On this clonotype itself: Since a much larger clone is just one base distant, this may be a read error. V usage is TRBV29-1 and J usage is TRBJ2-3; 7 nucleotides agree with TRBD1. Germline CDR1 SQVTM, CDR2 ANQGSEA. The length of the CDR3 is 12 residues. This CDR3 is CGADRDGDTQYF. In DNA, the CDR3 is TGCGGCGCCGACAGGGATGGAGATACGCAGTATTTT.

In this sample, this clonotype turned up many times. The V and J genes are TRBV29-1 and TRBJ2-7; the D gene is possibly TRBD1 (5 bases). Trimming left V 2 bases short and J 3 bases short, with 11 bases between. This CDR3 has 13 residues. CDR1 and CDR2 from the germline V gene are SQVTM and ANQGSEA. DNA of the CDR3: TGCAGCGTTGAAATGACAGCCAACTACGAGCAGTACTTC. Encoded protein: CSVEMTANYEQYF.

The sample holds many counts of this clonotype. CDR3 loop: CAISRRGDYGYTF. The CDR3 DNA sequence: TGTGCCATCAGTCGGCGGGGGGACTATGGCTACACCTTC. This rearrangement joins TRBV10-3 to TRBJ1-2, with D perhaps TRBD1 (5 bases). Germline-derived CDR1 and CDR2 are ENHRY and SYGVKD. The CDR3 is 13 residues long. The germline V and J ends were trimmed by 5 bases and 3 bases, with 10 bases remaining between them.

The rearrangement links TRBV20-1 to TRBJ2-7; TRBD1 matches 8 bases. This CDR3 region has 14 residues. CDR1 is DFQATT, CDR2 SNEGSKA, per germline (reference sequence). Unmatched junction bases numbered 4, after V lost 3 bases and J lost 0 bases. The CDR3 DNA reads TGCAGTGCTAGCCTCGACAGGGGCTCCTACGAGCAGTACTTC. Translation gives CSASLDRGSYEQYF.

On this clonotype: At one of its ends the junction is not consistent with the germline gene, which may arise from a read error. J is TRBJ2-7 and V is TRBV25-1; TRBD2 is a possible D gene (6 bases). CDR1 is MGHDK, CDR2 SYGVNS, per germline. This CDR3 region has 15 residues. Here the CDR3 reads CANSARTDYSYEQYF. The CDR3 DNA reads TGTGCCAACAGTGCTAGAACGGACTACTCCTACGAGCAGTACTTC.

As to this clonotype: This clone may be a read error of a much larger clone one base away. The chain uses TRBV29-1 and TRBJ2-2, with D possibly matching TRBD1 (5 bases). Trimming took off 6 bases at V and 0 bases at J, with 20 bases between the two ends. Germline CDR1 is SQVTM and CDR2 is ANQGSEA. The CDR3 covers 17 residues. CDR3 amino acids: CSVVDWGSNANTGELFF. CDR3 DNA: TGCAGCGTGGTAGATTGGGGCAGTAACGCGAACACCGGGGAGCTGTTTTTT.

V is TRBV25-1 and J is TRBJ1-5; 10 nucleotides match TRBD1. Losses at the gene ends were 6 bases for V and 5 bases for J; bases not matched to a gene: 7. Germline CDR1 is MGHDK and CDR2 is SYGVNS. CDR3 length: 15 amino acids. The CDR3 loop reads CASSAVGTGDQPQHF. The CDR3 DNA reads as TGTGCCAGCAGCGCCGTCGGGACAGGGGATCAGCCCCAGCATTTT. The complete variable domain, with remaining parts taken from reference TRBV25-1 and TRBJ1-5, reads EADIYQTPRYLVIGTGKKITLECSQTMGHDKMYWYQQDPGMELHLIHYSYGVNSTEKGDLSSESTVSRIRTEHFPLTLESARPSHTSQYLCASSAVGTGDQPQHFGDGTRLSIL.

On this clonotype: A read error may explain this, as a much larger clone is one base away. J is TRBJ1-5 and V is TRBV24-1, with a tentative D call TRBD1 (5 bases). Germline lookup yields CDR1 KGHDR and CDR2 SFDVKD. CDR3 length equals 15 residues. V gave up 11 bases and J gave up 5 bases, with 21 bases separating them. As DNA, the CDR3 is TGTGCCATCAGCCCAGGGTCAGCCTTGGATCAGCCCCAGCATTTT. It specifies CAISPGSALDQPQHF.

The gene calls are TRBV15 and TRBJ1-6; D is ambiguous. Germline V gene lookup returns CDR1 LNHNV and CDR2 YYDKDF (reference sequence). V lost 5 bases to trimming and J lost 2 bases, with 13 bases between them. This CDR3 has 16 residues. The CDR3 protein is CATSAQVGPYNSPLHF. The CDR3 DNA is TGTGCCACCAGCGCTCAGGTGGGCCCCTATAATTCACCCCTCCACTTT.

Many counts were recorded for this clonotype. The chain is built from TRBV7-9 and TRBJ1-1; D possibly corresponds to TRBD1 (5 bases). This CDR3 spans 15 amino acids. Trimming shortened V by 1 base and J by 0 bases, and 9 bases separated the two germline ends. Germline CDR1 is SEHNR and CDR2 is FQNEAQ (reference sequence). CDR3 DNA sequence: TGTGCCAGCAGCTTAGTAGGGACGATGAACACTGAAGCTTTCTTT. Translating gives CASSLVGTMNTEAFF.

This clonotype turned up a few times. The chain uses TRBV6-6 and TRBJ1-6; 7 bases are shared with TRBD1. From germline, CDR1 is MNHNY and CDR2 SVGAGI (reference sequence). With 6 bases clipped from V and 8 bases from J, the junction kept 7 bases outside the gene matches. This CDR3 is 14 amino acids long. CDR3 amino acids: CASRNRGLDSPLHF. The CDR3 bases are TGTGCCAGCAGGAACAGGGGTTTGGATTCACCCCTCCACTTT.

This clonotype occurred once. CDR3 DNA: TGTGCCAGCAGCTTAGGGACAGGGGTAGCTGAGACCCAGTACTTC. Translating gives CASSLGTGVAETQYF. J is TRBJ2-5 and V is TRBV7-6, with TRBD1 matching 9 bases. The CDR3 is 15 residues long. The V gene's germline CDR1 is SGHVS and CDR2 FNYEAQ. J was trimmed by 5 bases and V by 1 base; bases with no gene match: 5.

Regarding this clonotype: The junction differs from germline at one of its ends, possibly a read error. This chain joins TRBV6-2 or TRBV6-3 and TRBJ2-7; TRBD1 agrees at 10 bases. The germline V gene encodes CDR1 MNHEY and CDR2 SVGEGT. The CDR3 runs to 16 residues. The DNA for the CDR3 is TGTGCCAGCACTTACCTCTGGGGACAGGGGAACTACGAGCAGTACTTC. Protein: CASTYLWGQGNYEQYF.

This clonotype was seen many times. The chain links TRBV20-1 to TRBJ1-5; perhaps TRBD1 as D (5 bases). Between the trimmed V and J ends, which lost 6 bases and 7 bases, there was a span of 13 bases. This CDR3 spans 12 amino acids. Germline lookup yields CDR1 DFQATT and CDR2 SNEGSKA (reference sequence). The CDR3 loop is CSAREGEQPQHF. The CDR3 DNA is TGCAGTGCCAGGGAGGGAGAGCAGCCCCAGCATTTT.

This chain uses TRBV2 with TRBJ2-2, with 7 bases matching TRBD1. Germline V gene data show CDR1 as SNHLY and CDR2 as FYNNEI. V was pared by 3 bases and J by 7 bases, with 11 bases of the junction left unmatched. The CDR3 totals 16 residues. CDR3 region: CASSDPRQGFHGELFF. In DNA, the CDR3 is TGTGCCAGCAGTGATCCACGACAGGGTTTTCACGGGGAGCTGTTTTTT.

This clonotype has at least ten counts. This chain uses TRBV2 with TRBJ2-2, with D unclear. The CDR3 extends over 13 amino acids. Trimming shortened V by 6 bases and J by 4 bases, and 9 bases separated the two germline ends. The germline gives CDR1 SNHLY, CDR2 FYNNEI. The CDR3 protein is CASRNELTGELFF. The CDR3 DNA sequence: TGTGCCAGCAGGAATGAACTCACCGGGGAGCTGTTTTTT.

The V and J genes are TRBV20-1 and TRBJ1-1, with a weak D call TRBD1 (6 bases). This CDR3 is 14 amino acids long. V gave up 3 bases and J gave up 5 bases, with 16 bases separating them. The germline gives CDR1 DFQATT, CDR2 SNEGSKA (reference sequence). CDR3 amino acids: CSASNGWGRTEAFF. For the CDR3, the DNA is TGCAGTGCTAGTAACGGGTGGGGGCGAACTGAAGCTTTCTTT.

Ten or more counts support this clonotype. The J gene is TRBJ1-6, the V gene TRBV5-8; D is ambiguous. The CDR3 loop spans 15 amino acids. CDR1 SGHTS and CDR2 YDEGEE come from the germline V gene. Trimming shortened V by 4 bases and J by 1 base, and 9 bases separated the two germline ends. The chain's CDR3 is CASSARDSYNSPLHF. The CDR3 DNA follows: TGTGCCAGCAGCGCGAGGGATTCCTATAATTCACCCCTCCACTTT. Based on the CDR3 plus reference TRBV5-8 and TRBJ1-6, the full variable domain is EAGVTQSPTHLIKTRGQQATLRCSPISGHTSVYWYQQALGLGLQFLLWYDEGEERNRGNFPPRFSGRQFPNYSSELNVNALELEDSALYLCASSARDSYNSPLHFGNGTRLTVT.